Presented here are 10 T cell receptor beta chains from one specimen sequenced in a study of vaccination effects on CD4 cells after COVID-19. Measured with immunoSEQ multiplex PCR; TCRdb has only the in-frame clones, and not every one. The table shows approximately 24,000 clones, with about 74% occurring only once. Sequencing was preceded by expansion of antigen-specific CD4+ T cells with viral peptide pools in the ViraFEST assay. Following culture for about ten days, CD4+ T cells were isolated. People in the vaccine group had not been infected with SARS-CoV-2 before, and their nucleocapsid antibodies were negative. These receptors' targets are unknown. The source was CD4+ T cells from PBMCs cultured with HCoV-NL63 spike peptides, collected before COVID-19 vaccination. The receptors shown here come from a human donor who received a COVID-19 vaccine.

This chain's CDR3 is CAISDNNKEQFF. CDR3 sequence (DNA): TGTGCCATCAGTGACAATAATAAGGAGCAGTTCTTC. V usage is TRBV10-3 and J usage is TRBJ2-1; D uncertain. Germline values: CDR1 ENHRY, CDR2 SYGVKD. This CDR3 region has 12 residues. Trimming shortened V by 3 bases and J by 10 bases, and 10 bases separated the two germline ends.

The chain recombines TRBV10-1 with TRBJ2-1; TRBD1 aligns across 7 bases. The CDR3 spans 15 residues. From germline, CDR1 is WNHNN and CDR2 SYGVQD (reference sequence). Trimming took 0 bases from V and 5 from J; bases not matched to a gene: 4. The CDR3 spells CASSESWTGDNEQFF. CDR3 DNA sequence: TGCGCCAGCAGTGAGTCGTGGACAGGCGACAATGAGCAGTTCTTC.

V and J are TRBV2 and TRBJ2-5; 9 nucleotides line up with TRBD2. The CDR3 covers 14 residues. V trimming: 5 bases; J trimming: 4 bases; junction bases outside the gene matches: 5. Germline V lookup: CDR1 SNHLY, CDR2 FYNNEI. The CDR3 nucleotides read TGTGCCAGCAGTTTAGGCGGGAGGGTAGAGACCCAGTACTTC. Translated: CASSLGGRVETQYF. Variable domain in full (rest from reference TRBV2 and TRBJ2-5): EPEVTQTPSHQVTQMGQEVILRCVPISNHLYFYWYRQILGQKVEFLVSFYNNEISEKSEIFDDQFSVERPDGSNFTLKIRSTKLEDSAMYFCASSLGGRVETQYFGPGTRLLVL.

The chain is built from TRBV7-8 and TRBJ2-2; D call uncertain. V was cut by 1 base and J by 5 bases, with 14 bases left in between. This CDR3 is 16 amino acids long. Germline V gene lookup returns CDR1 SGHVS and CDR2 FQNEAQ. This CDR3 is CASSLGGVGRTGELFF. The CDR3 DNA reads TGTGCCAGCAGCTTAGGGGGTGTCGGCCGAACCGGGGAGCTGTTTTTT.

The chain is built from TRBV30 and TRBJ1-2, with 7 bases lining up with TRBD1. Unmatched junction bases numbered 19, after V lost 1 base and J lost 5 bases. This CDR3 contains 18 residues. Germline values: CDR1 GTSNPN, CDR2 SVGIG (reference sequence). The CDR3 bases are TGTGCCTGGAGTGGGGGTCCCGCTTTTGACAGGGACGGATATGGCTACACCTTC. Protein sequence: CAWSGGPAFDRDGYGYTF.

The gene calls are TRBV30 and TRBJ1-3; D gene ambiguous. V shed 0 bases and J shed 0 bases, with 3 bases lying between them. In germline, CDR1 is GTSNPN, CDR2 SVGIG (reference sequence). There are 13 residues in the CDR3. The CDR3 spells CAWSVNSGNTIYF. CDR3 DNA: TGTGCCTGGAGTGTGAACTCTGGAAACACCATATATTTT.

Here the CDR3 reads CASSPRLAGAEDTQYF. The CDR3 nucleotides are TGTGCCAGCAGCCCCAGACTAGCGGGAGCGGAAGATACGCAGTATTTT. The V gene is TRBV7-9, the J gene TRBJ2-3; 12 bases are a match to TRBD2. The CDR3 is 16 amino acids. CDR1 SEHNR and CDR2 FQNEAQ come from the germline V gene (reference sequence). The V segment lost 5 bases and the J segment 5 bases; nucleotides outside the gene matches: 8.

V and J are TRBV19 and TRBJ2-1; TRBD2 agrees at 10 bases. The germline CDR1 and CDR2 sequences are LNHDA and SQIVND (reference sequence). V dropped 10 bases and J dropped 7; count of bases not matched to a gene: 10. The CDR3 covers 14 residues. This CDR3 reads CATTPTSGNNEQFF. CDR3 DNA: TGTGCCACCACGCCTACTAGCGGGAATAATGAGCAGTTCTTC.

This clone has just a few counts. This chain uses TRBV2 with TRBJ1-6; 9 bases fit TRBD1. V lost 6 bases to trimming and J lost 10 bases; unmatched junction nucleotides: 10. Germline CDR1 is SNHLY and CDR2 is FYNNEI. The CDR3 is 15 residues long. Here the CDR3 reads CASSALGQGNSPLHF. As DNA, the CDR3 is TGTGCCAGCAGCGCTTTGGGACAGGGTAACTCACCCCTCCACTTT.

This clone ranks as large. V and J are TRBV24-1 and TRBJ2-2; maybe TRBD1 (5 bases). CDR1 and CDR2 (germline): KGHDR, SFDVKD. This CDR3 is 16 amino acids long. V shed 6 bases and J shed 1 base, with 14 bases lying between them. CDR3 protein: CATSKETALNTGELFF. CDR3 nucleotide sequence: TGTGCCACCAGTAAAGAGACAGCGCTGAACACCGGGGAGCTGTTTTTT.